These 28 T cell receptor beta chains came from one sample sequenced in a study of CD8+ T cells in alopecia areata. cDNA reverse transcribed from extracted RNA served as the sequencing template. Assay: immunoSEQ multiplex PCR; the TCRdb copy retains only in-frame clones and omits some. The sample includes 130,000 to 150,000 clones, roughly 50% of them seen just once. The sample was CD4+ T cells sorted from blood. Source of these receptors: a human donor with alopecia areata.

In DNA, the CDR3 is TGCGCCAGCAGCCCTCCTTCGGGAGGGCGTACAGATACGCAGTATTTT. It encodes CASSPPSGGRTDTQYF. The chain recombines TRBV5-1 with TRBJ2-3; 8 bases are a match to TRBD2. Per germline, CDR1 SGHRS and CDR2 YFSETQ. This CDR3 contains 16 residues. V shed 4 bases, J shed 3 bases, and the junction held 10 bases outside the gene matches.

The chain is built from TRBV5-1 and TRBJ1-1; D perhaps matches TRBD1 (6 bases). The CDR3 is made up of 14 amino acids. Germline CDR1 SGHRS, CDR2 YFSETQ. Trimming removed 4 bases from V and 6 bases from J, with 16 bases in between. CDR3: CASSVRDIDPEAFF. CDR3 sequence (DNA): TGCGCCAGCAGCGTCCGGGACATTGACCCTGAAGCTTTCTTT. The full variable domain, with the rest looked up from reference TRBV5-1 and TRBJ1-1, is KAGVTQTPRYLIKTRGQQVTLSCSPISGHRSVSWYQQTPGQGLQFLFEYFSETQRNKGNFPGRFSGRQFSNSRSEMNVSTLELGDSALYLCASSVRDIDPEAFFGQGTRLTVV.

This clone has only a few counts. The chain recombines TRBV5-1 with TRBJ1-5; D is uncertain. V was clipped by 2 bases and J by 2 bases, with 11 bases between them. The V gene's germline CDR1 is SGHRS and CDR2 YFSETQ. CDR3 length: 15 residues. The CDR3 region is CASSFGIGGNQPQHF. CDR3 nucleotide sequence: TGCGCCAGCAGCTTTGGGATCGGAGGCAATCAGCCCCAGCATTTT.

As DNA, the CDR3 is TGTGCCACCCTCGACAGGGAATCCCAGCCCCAGCATTTT. Encoded protein: CATLDRESQPQHF. This chain links TRBV28 with TRBJ1-5; 7 bases are shared with TRBD1. The CDR3 is 13 residues long. CDR1 is MDHEN, CDR2 SYDVKM, per germline. V was clipped by 10 bases and J by 7 bases; unmatched bases: 10.

The V call is TRBV28, the J call TRBJ2-5; perhaps TRBD2 as D (6 bases). This CDR3 has 12 amino acids. CDR1 is MDHEN, CDR2 SYDVKM, per germline. V was shortened by 5 bases and J by 7 bases, with 11 bases between the two germline ends. In DNA form, the CDR3 reads TGTGCCAGCAGTGAGCGGGTGGGGACCCAGTACTTC. As protein: CASSERVGTQYF.

The J gene is TRBJ2-1, the V gene TRBV10-3, with 7 bases lining up with TRBD2. The V and J ends lost 0 bases and 9 bases, in that order; junction bases with no gene match: 11. The CDR3 totals 16 residues. CDR1 is ENHRY, CDR2 SYGVKD, per germline. The CDR3 loop reads CAISESIVAGAVEQFF. In nucleotides, the CDR3 is TGTGCCATCAGTGAGTCGATAGTCGCGGGAGCGGTTGAGCAGTTCTTC.

This clone was seen only a few times. The chain recombines TRBV29-1 with TRBJ2-5; 16 bases match TRBD2. Germline values: CDR1 SQVTM, CDR2 ANQGSEA. V gave up 3 bases and J gave up 10 bases; unmatched junction bases: 5. The CDR3 length is 14 residues. In nucleotides, the CDR3 is TGCAGCGTTGAGGGACTAGCGGGAGGGCCTGTCCAGTACTTC. It specifies CSVEGLAGGPVQYF.

The rearrangement uses TRBV27 and TRBJ2-7; D gene uncertain. Trimming took off 4 bases at V and 5 bases at J, with 18 bases between the two ends. The CDR3 spans 15 residues. From germline, CDR1 is MNHEY and CDR2 SMNVEV (reference sequence). CDR3 in DNA: TGTGCCAGCAGTTCAGTAATTCCATCTCGAGACGAGCAGTACTTC. The encoded protein is CASSSVIPSRDEQYF.

This clone was detected only a few times. The chain carries TRBV4-1 and TRBJ2-7; D unresolved. Trimming removed 2 bases from V and 1 base from J, with 15 bases in between. Germline loops: CDR1 MGHRA, CDR2 YSYEKL. There are 16 residues in the CDR3. The CDR3 is CASSQLDLFSSYEQYF. The DNA of the CDR3 is TGCGCCAGCAGCCAACTAGATTTGTTCAGTTCCTACGAGCAGTACTTC.

This clone has ten or more counts. The junction differs from germline at one of its ends, possibly a read error. The chain uses TRBV19 and TRBJ1-1; D not certain. This CDR3 region has 12 residues. Looked up from germline, CDR1 is LNHDA and CDR2 is SQIVND (reference sequence). The CDR3 sequence: CASSIVKTEAFF. The DNA for the CDR3 is TGTGCCAGTAGTATAGTGAAGACTGAAGCTTTCTTT.

This rearrangement joins TRBV5-1 to TRBJ1-1; TRBD1 agrees at 8 bases. Germline V gene data show CDR1 as SGHRS and CDR2 as YFSETQ. V lost 4 bases, J lost 11 bases, and 13 bases stayed unmatched. The CDR3 has 14 residues. In nucleotides, the CDR3 is TGCGCCAGCAGCGTTGCATGGACAGGGACGGCGGCTTTCTTT. As protein: CASSVAWTGTAAFF.

V gene TRBV29-1 combines with J gene TRBJ2-3, with D possibly TRBD2 on 6 matching bases. Germline V CDR1 and CDR2: SQVTM, ANQGSEA. The ends were cut back, 6 bases at V and 4 bases at J, with 14 bases in the middle. The CDR3 is 13 amino acids. CDR3 bases: TGCAGCGTAGCCCTGAGGAGGGCAGATACGCAGTATTTT. This gives the protein CSVALRRADTQYF.

The V gene is TRBV7-9, the J gene TRBJ2-6; the D gene is possibly TRBD2 (5 bases). Germline V lookup: CDR1 SEHNR, CDR2 FQNEAQ (reference sequence). Between the trimmed V and J ends, which lost 3 bases and 4 bases, there was a span of 10 bases. The CDR3 totals 15 residues. CDR3 loop: CASSFSGSGANVLTF. CDR3 DNA sequence: TGTGCCAGCAGCTTTTCGGGGTCCGGGGCCAACGTCCTGACTTTC.

The J gene is TRBJ2-2, the V gene TRBV28, with 10 bases that match TRBD2. Germline V gene lookup returns CDR1 MDHEN and CDR2 SYDVKM. There are 18 residues in the CDR3. Unmatched junction bases numbered 8, after V lost 4 bases and J lost 0 bases. CDR3 in DNA: TGTGCCAGCAGTTCCCTCCTAGCGGGAGAGGCGAACACCGGGGAGCTGTTTTTT. Translation gives CASSSLLAGEANTGELFF. Full variable domain (rest looked up from reference TRBV28 and TRBJ2-2): DVKVTQSSRYLVKRTGEKVFLECVQDMDHENMFWYRQDPGLGLRLIYFSYDVKMKEKGDIPEGYSVSREKKERFSLILESASTNQTSMYLCASSSLLAGEANTGELFFGEGSRLTVL.

The J gene is TRBJ2-4, the V gene TRBV5-6; maybe TRBD1 (6 bases). V was clipped by 1 base and J by 1 base, with 12 bases between them. The V gene's germline CDR1 is SGHDT and CDR2 YYEEEE. The CDR3 has 16 residues. Here the CDR3 reads CASSLTGRVAKNIQYF. The CDR3 DNA reads as TGTGCCAGCAGCTTGACAGGGAGAGTGGCCAAAAACATTCAGTACTTC.

This clone was counted only a few times. CDR3 DNA sequence: TGCGCCAGTTCCGAGCTCGGTGAGCAGTTCTTC. Protein product: CASSELGEQFF. This chain connects TRBV5-1 to TRBJ2-1; D is undetermined. This CDR3 has 11 amino acids. The ends were cut back, 8 bases at V and 9 bases at J, with 12 bases in the middle. CDR1 and CDR2 (germline): SGHRS, YFSETQ. Full variable domain (remainder filled in from reference TRBV5-1 and TRBJ2-1): KAGVTQTPRYLIKTRGQQVTLSCSPISGHRSVSWYQQTPGQGLQFLFEYFSETQRNKGNFPGRFSGRQFSNSRSEMNVSTLELGDSALYLCASSELGEQFFGPGTRLTVL.

The chain uses TRBV6-6 and TRBJ2-7, with TRBD1 matching 9 bases. V was clipped by 6 bases and J by 3 bases; unmatched bases: 6. The CDR3 totals 14 residues. Germline V gene data show CDR1 as MNHNY and CDR2 as SVGAGI (reference sequence). The CDR3 protein is CASSPGTGNYEQYF. The DNA of the CDR3 is TGTGCCAGCAGCCCCGGGACAGGGAACTACGAGCAGTACTTC.

The rearrangement links TRBV5-6 to TRBJ2-7; no firm D call. The ends were cut back, 0 bases at V and 7 bases at J, with 5 bases in the middle. Germline CDR1 and CDR2: SGHDT and YYEEEE. CDR3 length: 11 residues. CDR3 in amino acids: CASSLAGEQYF. The CDR3 DNA is TGTGCCAGCAGCTTGGCCGGGGAGCAGTACTTC.

In this sample, this clone turned up many times. This chain links TRBV14 with TRBJ1-2, with 9 bases fitting TRBD1. The V and J ends lost 3 bases and 2 bases, in that order; junction bases with no gene match: 4. The CDR3 extends over 15 amino acids. Germline-derived CDR1 and CDR2 are SGHDN and FVKESK. The CDR3 loop reads CASSHGQGRNYGYTF. The CDR3 bases are TGTGCCAGCAGCCATGGACAGGGGCGAAACTATGGCTACACCTTC. Drawing the rest from reference TRBV14 and TRBJ1-2, the complete variable domain is EAGVTQFPSHSVIEKGQTVTLRCDPISGHDNLYWYRRVMGKEIKFLLHFVKESKQDESGMPNNRFLAERTGGTYSTLKVQPAELEDSGVYFCASSHGQGRNYGYTFGSGTRLTVV.

The chain uses TRBV29-1 and TRBJ2-1; D possibly uses TRBD1 or TRBD2 (5 bases each). The CDR3 consists of 13 residues. Per the germline V gene, CDR1 is SQVTM and CDR2 is ANQGSEA. Trimming shortened V by 8 bases and J by 8 bases, and 19 bases separated the two germline ends. CDR3 in amino acids: CSLVGVTQYEQFF. CDR3 nucleotides: TGCAGCCTTGTGGGGGTTACGCAGTATGAGCAGTTCTTC.

This clone turned up a few times. The chain is built from TRBV28 and TRBJ1-5, with 8 bases fitting TRBD1. The CDR3 runs 15 residues. Germline CDR1 and CDR2: MDHEN and SYDVKM. Trimming took 6 bases from V and 6 from J; bases not matched to a gene: 10. This CDR3 is CASREDRVRGQPQHF. CDR3 nucleotides: TGTGCCAGCAGGGAGGACAGGGTAAGGGGTCAGCCCCAGCATTTT.

The gene calls are TRBV27 and TRBJ1-4, with D perhaps TRBD1 (6 bases). The V gene's germline CDR1 is MNHEY and CDR2 SMNVEV (reference sequence). The CDR3 is 14 amino acids. Trimming left V 6 bases short and J 8 bases short, with 16 bases between. The CDR3 nucleotides are TGTGCCAGCAGCCGCTTGGGGGGGCTCGAAAAACTGTTTTTT. This gives the protein CASSRLGGLEKLFF.

Here the CDR3 DNA reads TGCAGCGTTGAAACTGATTGGGCTAGCGGGAGGATGAAGACCCAGTACTTC. Protein: CSVETDWASGRMKTQYF. The V and J genes are TRBV29-1 and TRBJ2-5, with 11 bases that match TRBD2. V trimming: 2 bases; J trimming: 6 bases; junction bases outside the gene matches: 14. Germline values: CDR1 SQVTM, CDR2 ANQGSEA. The CDR3 spans 17 residues.

Only a few counts were recorded for this clone. This chain links TRBV11-2 with TRBJ2-3, with D unresolved. V lost 6 bases, J lost 2 bases, and 12 bases lay in between. Germline values: CDR1 SGHAT, CDR2 FQNNGV. The CDR3 totals 14 residues. CDR3 sequence: CASRPPITTDTQYF. Written as DNA, the CDR3 is TGTGCCAGCAGACCACCAATAACCACAGATACGCAGTATTTT.

This rearrangement joins TRBV5-1 to TRBJ2-7; possibly TRBD2 for D (6 bases). CDR3 length equals 15 residues. Trimming stripped 0 bases from V and 7 bases from J, with 17 bases between. CDR1 and CDR2 from the germline V gene are SGHRS and YFSETQ. CDR3 DNA sequence: TGCGCCAGCAGCTTGGATTCGGGAGCTAATAAGGAGCAGTACTTC. Translated: CASSLDSGANKEQYF.

The rearrangement uses TRBV21-1 and TRBJ1-5; the table names TRBD1, a call not compared with the DNA. TRBV21-1 is a documented pseudogene. CDR3 length: 15 amino acids. CDR3 DNA: TGTGCCAGCAGCGGACGACAGCGTCGCAATCAGCCCCAGCATTTT. It codes for CASSGRQRRNQPQHF.

This clone was observed a few times. V gene TRBV29-1 combines with J gene TRBJ2-7, with TRBD2 matching 11 bases. The CDR3 extends over 15 amino acids. Per the germline V gene, CDR1 is SQVTM and CDR2 is ANQGSEA. With V trimmed by 5 bases and J by 0 bases, 6 bases remained unmatched. The CDR3 protein is CSVSGLAGYSYEQYF. In nucleotides, the CDR3 is TGCAGCGTTTCTGGACTAGCGGGTTACTCCTACGAGCAGTACTTC.

V gene TRBV29-1 combines with J gene TRBJ2-1; TRBD2 matches at 8 bases. Unmatched junction bases numbered 7, after V lost 7 bases and J lost 5 bases. The CDR3 covers 13 residues. The V gene's germline CDR1 is SQVTM and CDR2 ANQGSEA. In DNA form, the CDR3 reads TGCAGCGGGGAGCGGGAGAGTCACAATGAGCAGTTCTTC. This encodes CSGERESHNEQFF.